This T cell receptor (beta chain) came from a study of early T cells in non-severe SARS-CoV-2 infection. TCRdb recomputed calls from the 5' RACE reads with MiXCR, one row per CDR3 protein. The table shows about 66,000 distinct CDR3 sequences, with around 20% occurring only once. This clonotype was observed a few times. Trimming left V 1 base short and J 4 bases short, with 10 bases between. Germline CDR1 MGHRA, CDR2 YSYEKL. The CDR3 has 14 amino acids. The sequence was collected from an adult who was a healthcare worker with PCR-confirmed SARS-CoV-2 infection or an uninfected control (not recorded which). This sequence joins TRBV4-1 and TRBJ1-2; the D gene is possibly TRBD1 (5 bases). The source material was whole blood, sampled at baseline. The CDR3: CASSQVGVVYGYTF. The DNA of the CDR3 is TGCGCCAGCAGCCAAGTGGGGGTCGTCTATGGCTACACCTTC.